This is a list of T cell receptor beta chains from one sample in a study of T cells in Graves' hyperthyroidism and ophthalmopathy. TCRdb fed the multiplex PCR reads into MiXCR, producing one record per CDR3 protein. The sample yields roughly 700,000 distinct CDR3 sequences, 13% to 15% seen once. The sample consisted of blood. Receptor source: a woman between 18 and 29 years old with Graves' hyperthyroidism. Each CDR3 is given with its conserved first and last residue. The D gene is left open where the match is weak. A row's size may be missing; if present it is once, few, many or a size class.

>many|TRBJ2-5|-|TRBV28
TGTGCCAGCAGTTTGCACAGGGTAGAGACCCAGTACTTC
CASSLHRVETQYF
>many|TRBJ2-7|TRBD1|TRBV20-1
TGCAGTGCTAGTAGGACAGGGCTCGCCTACGAGCAGTACTTC
CSASRTGLAYEQYF
>many|TRBJ1-1|-|TRBV2
TGTGCCAGCAAGGCGGCGGGGTACACTGAAGCTTTCTTT
CASKAAGYTEAFF
>many|TRBJ2-5|-|TRBV28
TGTGCCAGCAGTTCAGGCTCCTTTTCACGGACCCAGTACTTC
CASSSGSFSRTQYF
>many|TRBJ2-2|TRBD2|TRBV6-1
TGTGCCAGCACGGCTAGCGGGGACACCGGGGAGCTGTTTTTT
CASTASGDTGELFF
>many|TRBJ2-5|-|TRBV4-1
TGCGCCAGCAGCCAAGAATCTACCCAAGAGACCCAGTACTTC
CASSQESTQETQYF
>-|TRBJ2-1|-|TRBV7-9
TGTGCCAGCAGCTTAGCCGGACTCTTGCGCAATGAGCAGTTCTTC
CASSLAGLLRNEQFF
>few|TRBJ1-1|-|TRBV3-1
TGTGCCAGCAGCCTCGAGGAATCTGAAGCTTTCTTT
CASSLEESEAFF
>-|TRBJ2-7|TRBD1|TRBV2
TGTGCCAGCAGCCGAGGGGTCAGACAGGGGGCGGTCGAGCAGTACTTC
CASSRGVRQGAVEQYF
>few|TRBJ2-1|-|TRBV9
TGTGCCAGCAGCGTAGGTCTAGCAATGGGTGATGAGCAGTTCTTC
CASSVGLAMGDEQFF
>many|TRBJ2-5|-|TRBV6-2/TRBV6-3
TGTGCCAGCAGTTACCTAACGGTAGGACAGTACCAAGAGACCCAGTACTTC
CASSYLTVGQYQETQYF
>few|TRBJ2-2|-|TRBV7-9
TGTGCCAGCCCTAATACGAAATCGGGGCGTTACACCGGGGAGCTGTTTTTT
CASPNTKSGRYTGELFF
>few|TRBJ2-7|-|TRBV6-2/TRBV6-3
TGTGCCAGCAGTTCCATCTCGGCCCGTCAATACGAGCAGTACTTC
CASSSISARQYEQYF
>many|TRBJ2-1|TRBD2|TRBV18
TGTGCCAGCAGCCCGACTAGCGGACTCTACAATGAGCAGTTCTTC
CASSPTSGLYNEQFF
>many|TRBJ1-2|-|TRBV7-8
TGTGCCAGCAGCTTAGTTCAGGGCTCTAACTATGGCTACACCTTC
CASSLVQGSNYGYTF
>few|TRBJ1-5|-|TRBV20-1
TGCAGTGCTCACGAACTACAGGGTGTTTTGGTTCAGCCCCAGCATTTT
CSAHELQGVLVQPQHF
>many|TRBJ1-2|TRBD1|TRBV24-1
TGTGCCACCAGCGGCGGACAGGCGGCTAACTATGGCTACACCTTC
CATSGGQAANYGYTF
>few|TRBJ2-2|TRBD2|TRBV2
TGTGCCAGCAGTGAGGGACTAGCGGAGTACACCGGGGAGCTGTTTTTT
CASSEGLAEYTGELFF
>-|TRBJ2-7|TRBD2|TRBV27
TGTGCCAGCAGTTTCGCGGGAGGGCCTTGGGAGCAGTACTTC
CASSFAGGPWEQYF
>many|TRBJ2-3|-|TRBV2
TGTGCCAGCAGCGGTCCCAGACCTGGAGATACGCAGTATTTT
CASSGPRPGDTQYF
>many|TRBJ1-5|TRBD1|TRBV20-1
TGCAGTGCTCCCGAGCAGGGGGCAGGTCAGCCCCAGCATTTT
CSAPEQGAGQPQHF
>few|TRBJ2-7|-|TRBV7-9
TGTGCCAGCAGCCAGACAGAGAAACGCCCCTACGAGCAGTACTTC
CASSQTEKRPYEQYF
>few|TRBJ2-7|TRBD1|TRBV5-6
TGTGCCAGCAGGGGGACAGTAGGCGTCAGATTCTACGAGCAGTACTTC
CASRGTVGVRFYEQYF
>many|TRBJ2-3|-|TRBV28
TGTGCCAGCAGTCCCTGGACAGTAAGCACAGATACGCAGTATTTT
CASSPWTVSTDTQYF
>few|TRBJ2-3|TRBD1|TRBV24-1
TGTGCCACCAGCTACAGGACAGGCCCTAGCACAGATACGCAGTATTTT
CATSYRTGPSTDTQYF
>few|TRBJ2-3|-|TRBV6-2/TRBV6-3
TGTGCCAGCAGAAGTCGGGCCACAGATACGCAGTATTTT
CASRSRATDTQYF
>few|TRBJ2-4|TRBD2|TRBV6-2/TRBV6-3
TGTGCCAGCAGTTACTCCCTAGCGGGAGGAAGAATTCAGTACTTC
CASSYSLAGGRIQYF
>many|TRBJ2-7|-|TRBV29-1
TGCAGCGTTGAAGGGAGGCGGAGAGGGGGATCCCACGAGCAGTACTTC
CSVEGRRRGGSHEQYF
>many|TRBJ2-1|-|TRBV14
TGTGCCAGCAGCCCGCTTGACTACCTCCTTGGCAATGAGCAGTTCTTC
CASSPLDYLLGNEQFF
>few|TRBJ1-1|-|TRBV29-1
TGCAGCGTTGTGGAGCTCGGGGCAGATGAAGCTTTCTTT
CSVVELGADEAFF
>-|TRBJ1-5|-|TRBV14
TGTGCCAGCAGCTGGGGGACCCGGGGGGTCAATCAGCCCCAGCATTTT
CASSWGTRGVNQPQHF